This note documents a single T cell receptor (beta chain) sequence. Its antigen is undetermined. The sample belongs to a study of CD8 T cells in ankylosing spondylitis. Study results and caveats: Reactive arthritis synovial fluid and blood were previously reported to contain some motif variants. According to the report, clones linked to the disease were significantly enriched in matched synovial fluid samples taken from ankylosing spondylitis patients. The study identified a TCR beta motif of under ten highly homologous variants that appeared characteristic of ankylosing spondylitis blood. Disease-linked clones were CD8+ and relatively rare in peripheral blood.

Using quantitative 5'-RACE with molecular barcodes, the authors made TCR beta libraries. TCRdb reanalysed the 5' RACE reads using MiXCR and keeps one entry per CDR3 protein. The sample holds roughly 450,000 distinct CDR3 sequences; roughly 26% are singletons and the top ten take roughly 0.9%. The CDR3 has 16 amino acids. Germline CDR1 is KGHDR and CDR2 is SFDVKD. V lost 0 bases, J lost 5 bases, and 6 bases stayed unmatched. The rearrangement joins TRBV24-1 to TRBJ2-1; TRBD2 agrees at 7 bases. The receptor was derived from a male donor with ankylosing spondylitis. Source material: blood, either unsorted or a sorted T cell fraction (not recorded which). The CDR3 nucleotides are TGTGCCACCAGTGATTTGGGGGGACTACAGAACAATGAGCAGTTCTTC. This encodes CATSDLGGLQNNEQFF.